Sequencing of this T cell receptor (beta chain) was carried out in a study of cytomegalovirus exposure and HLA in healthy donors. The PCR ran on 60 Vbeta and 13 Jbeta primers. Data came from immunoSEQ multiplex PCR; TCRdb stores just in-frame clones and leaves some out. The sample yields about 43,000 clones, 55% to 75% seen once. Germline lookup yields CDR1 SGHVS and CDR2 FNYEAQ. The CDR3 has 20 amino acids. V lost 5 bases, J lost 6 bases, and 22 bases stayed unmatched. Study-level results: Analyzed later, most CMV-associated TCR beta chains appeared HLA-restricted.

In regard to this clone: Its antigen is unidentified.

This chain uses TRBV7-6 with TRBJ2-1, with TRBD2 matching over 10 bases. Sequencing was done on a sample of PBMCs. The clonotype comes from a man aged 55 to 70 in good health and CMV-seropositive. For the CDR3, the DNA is TGTGCCAGCAGCCCCGGGATAGGGCTAGCGGGGGAGGGATATTTCAATGAGCAGTTCTTC. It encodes CASSPGIGLAGEGYFNEQFF.